The rows below give T cell receptor beta chains drawn from one sample of a study of radiation and T cells in renal cell carcinoma. Produced via immunoSEQ multiplex PCR; TCRdb's table is partial and in-frame only. The sample lists more than 120,000 clones; about 88% were seen once. The specimen comprised blood, sampled from a patient whose treatment included radiotherapy and nephrectomy. The receptors come from a woman in her forties or fifties with renal cell carcinoma. CDR3s include the opening cysteine and the closing phenylalanine or tryptophan. The order of the fields is CDR3 length, D gene, V gene, clone size, J gene, CDR3 protein, CDR3 DNA. A D gene is named only where the DNA matches it firmly. Clone size is shown for a subset of rows, as once, few, many or a class of expanded clone.

15	NA	TRBV9	NA	TRBJ1-5	CASSVGGYSNQPQHF	TGTGCCAGCAGCGTAGGGGGGTATAGCAATCAGCCCCAGCATTTT
16	TRBD2	TRBV6-5	NA	TRBJ2-1	CASSSEGLAGFNEQFF	TGTGCCAGCAGTTCCGAGGGACTAGCGGGTTTCAATGAGCAGTTCTTC
13	TRBD1	TRBV28	NA	TRBJ2-3	CASRTGGVDTQYF	TGTGCCAGCCGAACAGGGGGCGTGGATACGCAGTATTTT
14	NA	TRBV27	NA	TRBJ1-2	CASSFVYGNYGYTF	TGTGCCAGCAGTTTTGTTTACGGTAACTATGGCTACACCTTC
15	TRBD1	TRBV18	NA	TRBJ1-5	CASSRTGGADQPQHF	TGTGCCAGCTCACGGACAGGGGGCGCCGACCAGCCCCAGCATTTT
14	NA	TRBV30	NA	TRBJ2-2	CAWSGTINTGELFF	TGTGCCTGGAGTGGGACTATCAACACCGGGGAGTTGTTTTTT
14	NA	TRBV10-3	NA	TRBJ2-2	CAISDTGVRRELFF	TGTGCCATCAGCGATACAGGAGTAAGGCGGGAGCTGTTTTTT
15	NA	TRBV7-2	NA	TRBJ2-1	CASSQDSNGDNEQFF	TGTGCCAGCAGCCAGGACAGTAACGGGGACAATGAGCAGTTCTTC
14	TRBD1	TRBV25-1	NA	TRBJ2-7	CASSDRTGGYEQYF	TGTGCCAGCAGTGACCGGACAGGGGGCTACGAGCAGTACTTC
17	TRBD2	TRBV9	NA	TRBJ2-1	CASSATSGELSYNEQFF	TGTGCCAGCAGTGCCACTAGCGGGGAGCTCTCCTACAATGAGCAGTTCTTC
14	NA	TRBV4-3	NA	TRBJ1-3	CASSRTGFGNTIYF	TGCGCCAGCAGTCGTACTGGCTTTGGAAACACCATATATTTT
12	NA	TRBV12-5	NA	TRBJ2-3	CASGLYPDTQYF	TGTGCTAGTGGTTTGTACCCAGATACGCAGTATTTT
15	NA	TRBV13	NA	TRBJ2-2	CASSGTATSTGELFF	TGTGCCAGCAGCGGGACTGCTACGAGCACCGGGGAGCTGTTTTTT
16	NA	TRBV25-1	once	TRBJ2-3	CASSESPGRRADTQYF	TGTGCCAGCAGTGAATCGCCAGGGCGAAGGGCAGATACGCAGTATTTT
15	NA	TRBV9	NA	TRBJ2-3	CASSVVGHSTDTQYF	TGTGCCAGCAGCGTAGTGGGACACAGCACAGATACGCAGTATTTT
14	NA	TRBV2	NA	TRBJ2-7	CASSGRVDRVIVDF	TGTGCCAGCAGTGGCAGGGTAGATCGCGTGATCGTAGACTTC
14	NA	TRBV4-3	NA	TRBJ2-7	CASSQGRGRGEQYF	TGCGCCAGCAGCCAAGGTAGGGGCCGAGGGGAGCAGTACTTC
14	NA	TRBV30	once	TRBJ1-5	CAWSLKAEGRPQHF	TGTGCCTGGAGTCTTAAGGCAGAAGGTCGGCCCCAGCATTTT
15	NA	TRBV6-5	NA	TRBJ1-3	CASSRLTVSGNTIYF	TGTGCCAGCAGCCGATTAACAGTCTCTGGAAACACCATATATTTT
16	TRBD1	TRBV4-1	NA	TRBJ1-6	CASSQESGQYNSPLHF	TGCGCCAGCAGCCAAGAGTCGGGACAGTATAATTCACCCCTCCACTTT
15	NA	TRBV21-1	NA	TRBJ2-2	CANPRDRGSAGELFF	TGTGCCAACCCCCGGGACAGGGGCTCCGCCGGGGAGCTGTTTTTT
11	TRBD1	TRBV10-3	NA	TRBJ1-2	CAIGERQGVTF	TGTGCCATCGGGGAAAGACAGGGAGTTACCTTC
9	NA	TRBV14	NA	TRBJ1-2	CAERTFATF	TGTGCCGAGCGGACTTTTGCCACCTTC
16	NA	TRBV6-1	NA	TRBJ1-2	CASSENLRGHGYGYTF	TGTGCCAGCAGTGAAAACTTACGGGGGCACGGCTATGGCTACACCTTC
14	NA	TRBV6-4	NA	TRBJ2-3	CASKSDAYTDTQYF	TGTGCCAGCAAATCGGACGCCTACACAGATACGCAGTATTTT
11	NA	TRBV5-5	few	TRBJ1-3	CASSFGSTGYF	TGTGCCAGCAGTTTTGGGTCGACCGGCTATTTT
16	TRBD2	TRBV25-1	NA	TRBJ2-1	CASSTSGRVSYNEQFF	TGTGCCAGCTCAACAAGCGGGAGGGTTAGCTACAATGAGCAGTTCTTC
16	NA	TRBV18	once	TRBJ2-7	CASSRQGGTSSYEQYF	TGTGCCAGCTCACGACAGGGAGGGACTAGCTCCTACGAGCAGTACTTC
12	NA	TRBV5-1	NA	TRBJ2-7	CASSSDNREQYF	TGCGCCAGCAGCTCCGACAACCGCGAGCAGTACTTC
15	NA	TRBV15	few	TRBJ2-1	CATSRAAGSYNEQFF	TGTGCCACCAGCAGAGCGGCAGGCTCCTACAATGAGCAGTTCTTC
10	NA	TRBV20-1	NA	TRBJ2-7	CSASRVEQYF	TGCAGTGCTAGCAGGGTCGAGCAGTACTTC
14	NA	TRBV10-3	NA	TRBJ1-2	CAISESRSVDGYTF	TGTGCCATCAGTGAGTCACGGAGTGTAGATGGCTACACCTTC
12	NA	TRBV11-2	few	TRBJ2-7	CASSFQGYEQYF	TGTGCCAGCAGCTTCCAGGGCTACGAGCAGTACTTC
14	NA	TRBV9	NA	TRBJ2-1	CASSVDISYNEQFF	TGTGCCAGCAGCGTGGACATCTCCTACAATGAGCAGTTCTTC
16	TRBD1	TRBV9	NA	TRBJ2-7	CASSGARGQGSYEQYF	TGTGCCAGCAGCGGCGCTCGGGGACAGGGCTCCTACGAGCAGTACTTC
13	NA	TRBV7-2	once	TRBJ2-7	CASSLVWGYEQYF	TGTGCCAGCAGCTTAGTTTGGGGCTACGAGCAGTACTTC
14	NA	TRBV7-9	once	TRBJ2-7	CASSLGGSFDEQYF	TGTGCCAGCAGCTTAGGGGGGTCTTTCGACGAGCAGTACTTC
15	NA	TRBV15	few	TRBJ1-5	CATSRVGGGIQPQHF	TGTGCCACCAGCAGAGTTGGGGGAGGGATACAGCCCCAGCATTTT
14	NA	TRBV6-5	NA	TRBJ1-1	CASSRDLWDTEAFF	TGTGCCAGCAGTCGAGATTTGTGGGACACTGAAGCTTTCTTT
15	TRBD1	TRBV5-1	NA	TRBJ1-1	CASSRTGGANTEAFF	TGCGCCAGCAGCCGAACAGGGGGCGCGAACACTGAAGCTTTCTTT
13	NA	TRBV7-9	NA	TRBJ1-5	CASSEQAEQPQHF	TGTGCCAGCAGCGAACAGGCCGAGCAGCCCCAGCATTTT
16	TRBD1	TRBV4-2	NA	TRBJ1-1	CASSPRDRGWDTEAFF	TGTGCCAGCAGCCCCCGGGACAGGGGGTGGGACACTGAAGCTTTCTTT
14	NA	TRBV9	NA	TRBJ2-5	CASSVGTAEETQYF	TGTGCCAGCAGCGTAGGGACAGCTGAAGAGACCCAGTACTTC
16	TRBD2	TRBV18	NA	TRBJ2-7	CASSPGLAGPSYEQYF	TGTGCCAGCTCACCCGGACTAGCGGGACCCTCCTACGAGCAGTACTTC
15	NA	TRBV7-2	NA	TRBJ2-3	CASSLIRAGTDTQYF	TGTGCCAGCAGCTTAATTCGAGCGGGCACAGATACGCAGTATTTT
13	NA	TRBV28	NA	TRBJ2-7	CASSLTGYYEQYF	TGTGCCAGCAGTTTAACAGGGTACTACGAGCAGTACTTC
15	NA	TRBV19	NA	TRBJ1-4	CASSQQGHPNEKLFF	TGTGCCAGTAGTCAGCAGGGACACCCTAATGAAAAACTGTTTTTT
13	NA	TRBV6-8	NA	TRBJ1-5	CANPKVPNQPQHF	TGTGCCAACCCGAAGGTACCCAATCAGCCCCAGCATTTT
15	TRBD2	TRBV29-1	NA	TRBJ2-7	CSVRLRLAGGYEQYF	TGCAGCGTACGACTTAGACTAGCGGGAGGCTACGAGCAGTACTTC
15	TRBD1	TRBV9	few	TRBJ1-1	CASSQEDRGRTEAFF	TGTGCCAGCAGCCAGGAGGACAGGGGACGTACTGAAGCTTTCTTT
15	NA	TRBV7-9	NA	TRBJ2-3	CASSPGLYDTDTQYF	TGTGCCAGCAGCCCGGGACTCTATGACACAGATACGCAGTATTTT
15	TRBD1	TRBV7-2	NA	TRBJ2-7	CASSPGQGVTYEQYF	TGTGCCAGCAGCCCGGGACAGGGTGTGACCTACGAGCAGTACTTC
13	NA	TRBV5-1	NA	TRBJ2-1	CASSLGPYNEQFF	TGCGCCAGCAGCTTGGGTCCTTACAATGAGCAGTTCTTC
17	NA	TRBV19	NA	TRBJ2-3	CASSHYPPGVVPDTQYF	TGTGCCAGTAGTCATTACCCCCCGGGGGTGGTGCCAGATACGCAGTATTTT
16	TRBD1	TRBV2	NA	TRBJ2-2	CASSNDRGADTGELFF	TGTGCCAGCAGCAACGACAGGGGCGCTGACACCGGGGAGCTGTTTTTT